This T cell receptor (beta chain) was identified during a study of technical replicates of blood from a handful of donors. J was trimmed by 5 bases and V by 3 bases; bases with no gene match: 3. The V gene's germline CDR1 is MNHEY and CDR2 SVGAGI. CDR3 length: 14 residues. Libraries were prepared by immunoSEQ multiplex PCR; TCRdb keeps only in-frame clonotypes and omits some of them. The sample lists about 62,000 clones; approximately 89% were seen once. The V gene is TRBV6-5, the J gene TRBJ2-7, with 11 bases fitting TRBD1. Sequenced material: PBMCs. The TCR originated in a human donor in good health. Some clones in this sample may be carry-over from other donors' samples. The CDR3 spells CASSYRTGGNEQYF. The CDR3 nucleotides are TGTGCCAGCAGTTATCGGACAGGGGGCAACGAGCAGTACTTC.